This T cell receptor (beta chain) appears in the sequencing data of a study of T cells in Graves' hyperthyroidism and ophthalmopathy. TCR beta CDR3 regions were amplified from RNA transcripts. An initial round of RT-PCR targeting the TCR CDR3 relied on the HTBI primer set. Each CDR3 protein gets one entry after TCRdb re-called the multiplex PCR reads with MiXCR. Here the sample spans 380,000 or so distinct CDR3 sequences, approximately 15% being singletons. The germline gives CDR1 SGHTA, CDR2 FQGNSA. The CDR3 has 15 amino acids. Trimming removed 3 bases from V and 3 bases from J; junction bases left unmatched: 3.

Material: blood. The chain recombines TRBV7-2 with TRBJ2-2; 8 positions agree with TRBD2. This clonotype was sampled from a young woman with Graves' hyperthyroidism. The CDR3 spells CASSFAGGDTGELFF. DNA of the CDR3: TGTGCCAGCAGCTTTGCGGGGGGAGACACCGGGGAGCTGTTTTTT. Full variable domain (missing parts from reference TRBV7-2 and TRBJ2-2): GAGVSQSPSNKVTEKGKDVELRCDPISGHTALYWYRQSLGQGLEFLIYFQGNSAPDKSGLPSDRFSAERTGGSVSTLTIQRTQQEDSAVYLCASSFAGGDTGELFFGEGSRLTVL.